The clone carrying this T cell receptor (beta chain) was seen just once. Its antigen remains unknown. TCRdb passed the reads through MiXCR, listing each CDR3 protein once. The profile shows under 850,000 distinct CDR3 sequences, 30% to 40% of them singletons. This sample is part of a study of T cell repertoires in cytomegalovirus infection. Study as a whole: Used in the study were CMV epitopes, some recently identified and HLA-C-restricted, others well-studied and HLA-B-restricted. It was the public TCR beta signatures that indicated both CMV infection and matching HLA type. Findings of the study overall: HLA-C-restricted CMV clonotypes gave the most frequent clonotype in two of eight donors. People with CMV and the relevant HLA were identified by cumulative public TCR beta family frequency.

The CDR3 has 15 residues. Losses at the gene ends were 7 bases for V and 5 bases for J; bases not matched to a gene: 12. This TCR came from a human donor in good health (CMV status not recorded). Some clones in this sample may be carry-over from other donors' samples. The V call is TRBV12-3 or TRBV12-4, the J call TRBJ2-5; TRBD1 matches at 8 bases. Sequenced here: cultured PBMCs, sampled from culture after CMV antigen stimulation. The DNA for the CDR3 is TGTGCCAGCACTTGGACAGGGCCGAGGAAGGAGACCCAGTACTTC. Translated, it gives CASTWTGPRKETQYF.